Below, 26 T cell receptor beta chains from the same sample are listed, as sequenced in a study of T cells in Graves' hyperthyroidism and ophthalmopathy. The investigators amplified TCR beta CDR3 regions from RNA transcripts. The TCR CDR3 was amplified in a first-round RT-PCR using the HTBI primer set. TCRdb passed the multiplex PCR reads through MiXCR, listing each CDR3 protein once. This table has around 340,000 distinct CDR3 sequences, around 20% appearing once. Sequencing was done on a sample of blood. These receptors originate from a woman in her forties or fifties with Graves' hyperthyroidism.

This sequence joins TRBV2 and TRBJ2-2; perhaps TRBD2 as D (6 bases). V dropped 9 bases and J dropped 2 bases, with 16 bases sitting between them. The CDR3 length is 15 residues. The germline gives CDR1 SNHLY, CDR2 FYNNEI. CDR3 nucleotide sequence: TGTGCCAGTAGTATCAGGGCGGGAAACACCGGGGAGCTGTTTTTT. Its translation is CASSIRAGNTGELFF.

Ten or more counts support this clonotype. The chain carries TRBV14 and TRBJ2-2; D not resolved. From germline, CDR1 is SGHDN and CDR2 FVKESK. There are 13 residues in the CDR3. The V and J ends lost 5 bases and 7 bases respectively, with 11 bases between them. This chain's CDR3 is CASSSRLGGELFF. DNA for the CDR3: TGTGCCAGCAGCTCGCGCCTGGGCGGGGAGCTGTTTTTT.

This clonotype occurred many times. The genes are TRBV28 and TRBJ2-7; TRBD2 matches at 9 bases. This CDR3 region has 15 residues. Trimming took 6 bases from V and 2 from J; bases not matched to a gene: 8. Germline CDR1 MDHEN, CDR2 SYDVKM. The CDR3 region is CASRGGRVPTYEQYF. For the CDR3, the DNA is TGTGCCAGCAGAGGCGGGAGGGTCCCCACCTACGAGCAGTACTTC. Full variable domain (remainder filled in from reference TRBV28 and TRBJ2-7): DVKVTQSSRYLVKRTGEKVFLECVQDMDHENMFWYRQDPGLGLRLIYFSYDVKMKEKGDIPEGYSVSREKKERFSLILESASTNQTSMYLCASRGGRVPTYEQYFGPGTRLTVT.

This clonotype has ten or more counts. The rearrangement joins TRBV11-2 to TRBJ2-7; D possibly corresponds to TRBD1 (6 bases). This CDR3 spans 16 amino acids. V was shortened by 5 bases and J by 0 bases, with 17 bases between the two germline ends. Germline CDR1 and CDR2: SGHAT and FQNNGV. CDR3 protein: CASSALRTASSYEQYF. In DNA form, the CDR3 reads TGTGCCAGCAGCGCCCTTCGGACAGCTAGCTCCTACGAGCAGTACTTC.

Many counts were recorded for this clonotype. The rearrangement links TRBV12-3 or TRBV12-4 to TRBJ1-6; D gene ambiguous. Trimming took off 5 bases at V and 9 bases at J, with 17 bases between the two ends. CDR3 size: 15 residues. Here the CDR3 reads CASSPGEEFGSPLHF. CDR3 coding DNA: TGTGCCAGCAGTCCCGGCGAAGAGTTCGGTTCACCCCTCCACTTT.

This clonotype was seen ten or more times. The chain recombines TRBV28 with TRBJ2-7, with 7 bases that match TRBD1. The CDR3 runs to 14 residues. V lost 5 bases and J lost 3; bases outside the gene matches: 7. Germline loops: CDR1 MDHEN, CDR2 SYDVKM. CDR3 loop: CASSGPGQIYEQYF. The CDR3 coding sequence is TGTGCCAGCAGTGGACCGGGACAGATCTACGAGCAGTACTTC.

This clonotype came up a few times. The rearrangement links TRBV28 to TRBJ2-6; D is possibly TRBD1 (5 bases). With 2 bases removed from V and 2 bases from J, the gap between germline ends came to 13 bases. The V gene's germline CDR1 is MDHEN and CDR2 SYDVKM. The CDR3 has 17 amino acids. The CDR3 protein is CASSLTPPGTGANVLTF. In nucleotides, the CDR3 is TGTGCCAGCAGTTTAACCCCACCAGGGACTGGGGCCAACGTCCTGACTTTC.

The sample holds many counts of this clonotype. A read error may produce the germline difference seen at one junction end. V and J are TRBV27 and TRBJ2-3; 9 nucleotides align to TRBD2. This CDR3 comprises 16 residues. Germline V gene data show CDR1 as MNHEY and CDR2 as SMNVEV (reference sequence). The CDR3 DNA reads as TGTACCAGCAGTTTCCGTTGGCGGGAGGGAACAGATACGCAGTATTTT. Translated: CTSSFRWREGTDTQYF.

This clonotype was counted at least ten times. The rearrangement joins TRBV12-3 or TRBV12-4 to TRBJ2-7, with 7 positions matching TRBD1. This CDR3 spans 14 amino acids. J gave up 1 base and V 5 bases, and 5 bases lay outside the gene matches. This CDR3 is CASSRDRASYEQYF. The CDR3 nucleotides read TGTGCCAGCAGTCGGGACAGAGCTTCCTACGAGCAGTACTTC.

The rearrangement joins TRBV12-3 or TRBV12-4 to TRBJ1-6; 9 bases agree with TRBD1. J was trimmed by 9 bases and V by 6 bases; bases with no gene match: 9. The CDR3 has 15 residues. The CDR3 DNA reads TGTGCCAGCAGGGACCGGGACAGGGAGGGTTCACCCCTCCACTTT. This gives the protein CASRDRDREGSPLHF.

This clonotype showed up just a few times. The rearrangement joins TRBV7-2 to TRBJ1-4; D uncertain. The CDR3 consists of 15 residues. Trimming stripped 9 bases from V and 9 bases from J, with 23 bases between. CDR1 and CDR2 (germline): SGHTA, FQGNSA. CDR3 sequence: CASQPDPTEVKKLFF. For the CDR3, the DNA is TGTGCCAGTCAGCCCGACCCCACCGAAGTCAAAAAACTGTTTTTT.

Points on this clonotype: One junction end disagrees with the germline gene, perhaps due to a read error. The chain uses TRBV19 and TRBJ2-7; 8 bases agree with TRBD1. This CDR3 is built from 15 residues. Germline loops: CDR1 LNHDA, CDR2 SQIVND (reference sequence). The CDR3 coding sequence is TGTGCCAGTAGGGCTACAGGGGGGAGCTCCTACGAGGAGTACTTC. Its translation is CASRATGGSSYEEYF.

Of note for this clonotype: This may be a read error, as it is one base from a much larger clone. The genes are TRBV7-3 and TRBJ1-1; possibly TRBD1 for D (6 bases). Germline lookup yields CDR1 SGHTA and CDR2 FQGTGA. The CDR3 runs to 14 residues. DNA of the CDR3: TGTACCAGCAAACGAGGGGGAGGGCACACTGAAGCTTTCTTT. As protein: CTSKRGGGHTEAFF.

In this sample, this clonotype turned up a few times. V gene TRBV7-3 combines with J gene TRBJ2-1, with D hard to call. Germline V lookup: CDR1 SGHTA, CDR2 FQGTGA. Trimming left V 2 bases short and J 0 bases short, with 8 bases between. The CDR3 is 15 residues long. The CDR3 region has the DNA TGTGCCAGCAGCTTAGCGGCGAGCTCCTACAATGAGCAGTTCTTC. Its protein is CASSLAASSYNEQFF. Full variable domain (missing parts from reference TRBV7-3 and TRBJ2-1): GAGVSQTPSNKVTEKGKYVELRCDPISGHTALYWYRQSLGQGPEFLIYFQGTGAADDSGLPNDRFFAVRPEGSVSTLKIQRTERGDSAVYLCASSLAASSYNEQFFGPGTRLTVL.

In regard to this clonotype: A much larger clonotype is one base distant, so this may be a read error. The CDR3 protein is CASSSSPPEQAQYF. The CDR3 DNA is TGTGCCAGCAGTTCCTCCCCCCCAGAGCAGGCCCAGTACTTC. The J gene is TRBJ2-5, the V gene TRBV28; D is ambiguous. CDR1 is MDHEN, CDR2 SYDVKM, per germline. Trimming stripped 4 bases from V and 9 bases from J, with 18 bases between. The CDR3 spans 14 residues.

This clonotype is large by share. This sequence joins TRBV28 and TRBJ2-2; 13 positions agree with TRBD2. The trim removed 3 bases at V and 0 bases at J, leaving 1 base unmatched. The germline V gene encodes CDR1 MDHEN and CDR2 SYDVKM. The CDR3 is 17 amino acids. The CDR3: CASSFTSGGANTGELFF. The CDR3 region has the DNA TGTGCCAGCAGTTTCACTAGCGGGGGGGCGAACACCGGGGAGCTGTTTTTT.

This clonotype was seen repeatedly, ten times or more. This CDR3 reads CASSLAPVRNEQYF. CDR3 DNA: TGTGCCAGCAGCTTAGCCCCCGTTAGGAACGAGCAGTACTTC. The V and J genes are TRBV7-9 and TRBJ2-7; D is unclear. This CDR3 contains 14 residues. Between the trimmed V and J ends, which lost 0 bases and 5 bases, there was a span of 11 bases. Per the germline V gene, CDR1 is SEHNR and CDR2 is FQNEAQ (reference sequence).

This clonotype was observed at least ten times. V gene TRBV2 combines with J gene TRBJ2-1, with unresolved D. Trimming cost V 5 bases and J 8 bases, with 7 bases left between them. Germline CDR1 reads SNHLY; CDR2 reads FYNNEI. This CDR3 has 11 residues. This chain's CDR3 is CASSWRHEQFF. In DNA form, the CDR3 reads TGTGCCAGCAGTTGGCGGCATGAGCAGTTCTTC.

Ten or more counts support this clonotype. The V gene is TRBV5-6, the J gene TRBJ1-1, with D uncertain. Trimming left V 0 bases short and J 0 bases short, with 9 bases between. CDR1 and CDR2 from the germline V gene are SGHDT and YYEEEE. The CDR3 loop spans 15 amino acids. CDR3 loop: CASSLGYGLNTEAFF. CDR3 in DNA: TGTGCCAGCAGCTTGGGTTACGGATTGAACACTGAAGCTTTCTTT.

Many counts were recorded for this clonotype. V gene TRBV3-1 combines with J gene TRBJ2-5; a possible D gene is TRBD1 (5 bases). The V end was cut by 5 bases, the J end by 1 base, with 11 bases between. This CDR3 region has 14 residues. CDR1 and CDR2 from the germline V gene are LGHDT and YNNKEL (reference sequence). The CDR3 here is CASSTRTSQETQYF. DNA for the CDR3: TGTGCCAGCAGCACTCGGACAAGCCAAGAGACCCAGTACTTC.

In nucleotides, the CDR3 is TGTGCCAGTAGCCCCCGGGACTGGGGGAGGCACACAGATACGCAGTATTTT. Protein product: CASSPRDWGRHTDTQYF. The chain has TRBV19 and TRBJ2-3; D possibly corresponds to TRBD2 (6 bases). The germline V gene encodes CDR1 LNHDA and CDR2 SQIVND (reference sequence). The CDR3 is made up of 17 amino acids. V was trimmed by 6 bases and J by 2 bases, leaving 21 bases between them.

Ten or more counts support this clonotype. The chain is built from TRBV6-1 and TRBJ2-7; D unclear. The CDR3 length is 11 residues. Per the germline V gene, CDR1 is MNHNS and CDR2 is SASEGT. V lost 4 bases and J 0 bases, leaving 1 base between the germline ends. The CDR3 DNA reads TGTGCCAGCAGTGGCTCCTACGAGCAGTACTTC. Its translation is CASSGSYEQYF.

V is TRBV20-1 and J is TRBJ1-4; D is possibly TRBD1 (6 bases). Per the germline V gene, CDR1 is DFQATT and CDR2 is SNEGSKA (reference sequence). This CDR3 is 12 amino acids long. The CDR3 DNA is TGCAGGCCAGGGGCAACTAATGAAAAACTGTTTTTT. Translated, it gives CRPGATNEKLFF.

This clonotype was seen a handful of times. J is TRBJ1-2 and V is TRBV6-1; 10 bases agree with TRBD1. The CDR3 contains 13 residues. Germline values: CDR1 MNHNS, CDR2 SASEGT. V dropped 6 bases and J dropped 7; count of bases not matched to a gene: 5. The CDR3 region is CASRETGGRGYTF. CDR3 coding DNA: TGTGCCAGCAGAGAGACAGGGGGCCGTGGCTACACCTTC.

As regards this clonotype: A junction end diverges from the germline sequence, so it may reflect a read error. This chain joins TRBV5-1 and TRBJ2-1, with 9 bases that match TRBD1. Germline V CDR1 and CDR2: SGHRS, YFSETQ. The CDR3 covers 17 residues. This CDR3 is CASSDLGDRVIYNEQFF. For the CDR3, the DNA is TGTGCCAGCTCCGACTTAGGGGACAGGGTGATATACAATGAGCAGTTCTTC. Drawing the rest from reference TRBV5-1 and TRBJ2-1, the complete variable domain is KAGVTQTPRYLIKTRGQQVTLSCSPISGHRSVSWYQQTPGQGLQFLFEYFSETQRNKGNFPGRFSGRQFSNSRSEMNVSTLELGDSALYLCASSDLGDRVIYNEQFFGPGTRLTVL.

There are many counts of this clonotype. One junction end does not reproduce the germline sequence, and a read error may be involved. The gene calls are TRBV2 and TRBJ2-2, with a weak D call TRBD2 (6 bases). The CDR3 runs 16 residues. Germline CDR1 is SNHLY and CDR2 is FYNNEI. The CDR3 nucleotides are TGTGCCGGCAGTCCTCAACTCTCAGCGGGCACCGGGGAGCTGTTTTTT. This codes for CAGSPQLSAGTGELFF.